This is a list of T cell receptor beta chains from one sample in a study of T cell repertoires in cytomegalovirus infection. TCRdb re-called the reads through MiXCR, storing one row per CDR3 protein. The table includes around 120,000 distinct CDR3 sequences, 20% to 30% detected once. Their antigen targets remain unknown. The sequenced material came from PBMCs, sequenced either directly or after in vitro stimulation (not recorded which). These receptors were taken from a human donor in good health (CMV status not recorded). Some clones in this sample may be carry-over from other donors' samples. Each CDR3 is given with its conserved first and last residue. Fields, in order: clone size, J gene, V gene, CDR3 protein. Not every row has a clone size; where given, it reads once, few, many or a size class.

>NA|TRBJ2-2|TRBV11-2
CASSSLARGTGELFF
>many|TRBJ1-5|TRBV7-2
CASSLGGWSNQPQHF
>NA|TRBJ1-6|TRBV19
CASSMYTGTGQNSPLHF
>many|TRBJ1-1|TRBV5-1
CASSSWTPRGEAFF
>few|TRBJ2-4|TRBV6-2/TRBV6-3
CASSYPVPTQYF
>few|TRBJ1-5|TRBV5-1
CASSFRYRGARQPQHF
>NA|TRBJ2-5|TRBV4-1
CASSPNEGMGLETQYF
>few|TRBJ2-3|TRBV7-8
CASTLFSEGNTDTQYF
>NA|TRBJ2-5|TRBV27
CASSLTAGGTQETQYF
>few|TRBJ2-1|TRBV6-2/TRBV6-3
CASSYSSQGNEQFF
>many|TRBJ2-3|TRBV7-2
CASSLHRGEDTQYF
>few|TRBJ2-6|TRBV20-1
CSARDRAAGANVLTF
>NA|TRBJ1-2|TRBV19
CASLTGDLRYTF
>few|TRBJ2-5|TRBV7-9
CASSSRTGGSETQYF
>many|TRBJ2-7|TRBV28
CASSLTGLSYEQYF
>NA|TRBJ2-7|TRBV6-2/TRBV6-3
CASRTTSGGDEQYF
>many|TRBJ2-3|TRBV7-8
CASSGEGRVLDTQYF
>few|TRBJ2-3|TRBV12-3/TRBV12-4
CASSLIDTQYF
>few|TRBJ2-7|TRBV6-2/TRBV6-3
CASSYGTSYEQYF
>many|TRBJ2-5|TRBV7-9
CASSSTRRGGPEWETQYF
>NA|TRBJ2-7|TRBV20-1
CSANSGAPTYEQYF
>many|TRBJ2-3|TRBV10-3
CAISFSSPTDTQYF
>NA|TRBJ2-5|TRBV11-2
CASSFVGAGETQYF
>many|TRBJ1-1|TRBV7-2
CASSLEGGGSEAFF
>NA|TRBJ2-1|TRBV10-2
CASMVDTSGLFF
>NA|TRBJ1-1|TRBV6-5
CASSPLPGQGALMNTEAFF
>NA|TRBJ2-1|TRBV2
CASSEAAGGNNEQFF
>once|TRBJ2-1|TRBV23-1
CASSQPETGDSYNEQFF
>few|TRBJ2-5|TRBV19
CASSRGNVAKETQYF
>few|TRBJ1-1|TRBV7-2
CASSLAGPGQHFMNTEAFF
>NA|TRBJ1-3|TRBV12-3/TRBV12-4
CASSFIGNTIYF
>many|TRBJ2-3|TRBV7-2
CASSFQLGPTDTQYF
>many|TRBJ1-4|TRBV7-2
CASSLGQGAEKLFF
>NA|TRBJ2-1|TRBV7-6
CASSPGYPGLAETYNEQFF
>few|TRBJ2-3|TRBV6-6
CASRGQQMNTDTQYF
>few|TRBJ1-5|TRBV5-6
CASSSGGPQHF
>few|TRBJ1-2|TRBV7-9
CASSEGQGSYGYTF
>NA|TRBJ2-3|TRBV2
CASRIRSTDTQYF
>NA|TRBJ2-3|TRBV20-1
CSARELGASGAQYF
>NA|TRBJ2-3|TRBV20-1
CSASPLAADTQYF
>once|TRBJ2-2|TRBV6-2/TRBV6-3
CATFTRGYSTGELFF
>NA|TRBJ1-5|TRBV10-2
CASMDSVSNQPQHF
>NA|TRBJ2-1|TRBV19
CASSQSSPGRGLSSYNEQFF
>many|TRBJ2-5|TRBV20-1
CSAKRTGQETQYF
>NA|TRBJ1-2|TRBV12-3/TRBV12-4
CASSLAGTGRSGYTF
>NA|TRBJ2-1|TRBV3-1
CASSHYGIEAYNEQFF
>NA|TRBJ2-2|TRBV19
CARSRDANTGELFF
>NA|TRBJ2-1|TRBV20-1
CSAQGGRSYNEQFF
>few|TRBJ1-6|TRBV20-1
CSARPGQGAANSPLHF
>NA|TRBJ2-1|TRBV7-9
CASSPRRGLVSYNEQFF
>few|TRBJ2-7|TRBV7-2
CASSHSRTGPPEQYF
>once|TRBJ1-4|TRBV24-1
CATSGPNEKLFF
>few|TRBJ2-5|TRBV7-2
CASSTRTGGVGTQYF
>many|TRBJ1-1|TRBV7-2
CASSLAQGMNTEAFF
>few|TRBJ2-1|TRBV6-2/TRBV6-3
CASSEEAGGPYNEQFF
>few|TRBJ2-7|TRBV7-8
CASSPTRLGSYEQYF
>many|TRBJ1-5|TRBV7-2
CASSSSRGNQPQHF